This T cell receptor beta chain was identified in a study of circulating CD8 cells and anti-PD-1 response in melanoma. About the study: Non-responders showed stable or progressive disease; responders showed complete or partial response.

Study observations and caveats: Subset repertoires were largely private at M1, with under 7% shared. No tumor material was available, so peptide assays assessed reactivity.

From live CD3+CD8+TCRalphabeta+ cells, four PD-1 and/or TIGIT subsets were sorted. With regard to this clonotype: Its specificity is not known.

TCR libraries were prepared from approximately 15 ng of total RNA with the QIAseq Immune Repertoire TCR panel. TCRdb reprocessed the reads with MiXCR, giving one entry per CDR3 protein. The sample records 350 to 500 distinct CDR3 sequences, approximately 8% being singletons. Germline V gene lookup returns CDR1 KGHDR and CDR2 SFDVKD. Trimming took off 7 bases at V and 3 bases at J, with 15 bases between the two ends. The length of the CDR3 is 15 residues. The TCR comes from a human donor with melanoma. The rearrangement uses TRBV24-1 and TRBJ1-5; a possible D gene is TRBD1 (5 bases). The sample here was CD8+ T cells from PBMCs, taken at baseline or after one month of anti-PD-1 therapy (not recorded which). CDR3 in amino acids: CATRPRGGTNQPQHF. The CDR3 nucleotides are TGTGCCACCAGACCCCGGGGAGGGACCAATCAGCCCCAGCATTTT.